This is a list of T cell receptor beta chains from one sample in a study of regulatory T cells in long-lasting Graves disease. MiXCR, run by TCRdb on the multiplex PCR reads, gives a single entry per CDR3 protein. The sample records some 330,000 distinct CDR3 sequences, about 12% being singletons. The same specimen was also included in a second study, on T cells in Graves' hyperthyroidism and ophthalmopathy.

The sequences come from peripheral blood mononuclear cells (PBMCs), collected at new diagnosis, from a patient treated with antithyroid drugs. The receptor set was obtained from a woman under 30 with Graves disease. CDR3s include the opening cysteine and the closing phenylalanine or tryptophan. D genes are given only for firm matches. Clone size appears in some rows only: once, few, many, or a class for an expanded clone.

clone size: many; V gene: TRBV28; J gene: TRBJ2-2; D gene: -; CDR3 protein: CASSFQGPTGELFF; CDR3 DNA: TGTGCCAGCAGTTTCCAGGGACCCACCGGGGAGCTGTTTTTT
clone size: many; V gene: TRBV28; J gene: TRBJ2-5; D gene: -; CDR3 protein: CASSFLYQETQYF; CDR3 DNA: TGTGCCAGCAGTTTTCTGTACCAAGAGACCCAGTACTTC
clone size: many; V gene: TRBV2; J gene: TRBJ1-1; D gene: -; CDR3 protein: CASSDIRPRTEAFF; CDR3 DNA: TGTGCCAGCAGTGACATCCGCCCGAGAACTGAAGCTTTCTTT
clone size: many; V gene: TRBV7-8; J gene: TRBJ2-5; D gene: -; CDR3 protein: CASSLLGAGAQETQYF; CDR3 DNA: TGTGCCAGCAGCTTACTAGGGGCAGGGGCGCAAGAGACCCAGTACTTC
clone size: once; V gene: TRBV6-1; J gene: TRBJ2-1; D gene: -; CDR3 protein: CASSIATSQEQFF; CDR3 DNA: TGTGCCAGCAGTATAGCGACAAGCCAGGAGCAGTTCTTC
clone size: few; V gene: TRBV15; J gene: TRBJ1-5; D gene: TRBD1; CDR3 protein: CATSPGGQSNQPQHF; CDR3 DNA: TGTGCCACCTCACCAGGGGGGCAGTCCAATCAGCCCCAGCATTTT
clone size: many; V gene: TRBV25-1; J gene: TRBJ2-5; D gene: -; CDR3 protein: CASREVNQETQYF; CDR3 DNA: TGTGCCAGCAGGGAGGTGAACCAAGAGACCCAGTACTTC
clone size: many; V gene: TRBV3-1; J gene: TRBJ1-6; D gene: -; CDR3 protein: CASSQDSSLSPALHF; CDR3 DNA: TGTGCCAGCAGCCAAGATTCGAGCCTATCCCCAGCCCTCCACTTT
clone size: few; V gene: TRBV5-1; J gene: TRBJ2-3; D gene: TRBD1; CDR3 protein: CASSLGQGDSTDTQYF; CDR3 DNA: TGCGCCAGCAGCTTGGGACAGGGGGATAGCACAGATACGCAGTATTTT
clone size: many; V gene: TRBV28; J gene: TRBJ1-6; D gene: -; CDR3 protein: CASSSLDGLNSPLHF; CDR3 DNA: TGTGCCAGCAGTTCCTTGGACGGCCTGAATTCACCCCTCCACTTT
clone size: many; V gene: TRBV3-1; J gene: TRBJ1-1; D gene: -; CDR3 protein: CASSQAGLRTFF; CDR3 DNA: TGTGCCAGCAGCCAAGCAGGGCTGAGAACTTTCTTT
clone size: -; V gene: TRBV19; J gene: TRBJ2-7; D gene: TRBD1; CDR3 protein: CASSRDRVKSYEQYF; CDR3 DNA: TGTGCCAGTAGTAGGGACAGGGTGAAATCCTACGAGCAGTACTTC
clone size: few; V gene: TRBV29-1; J gene: TRBJ2-3; D gene: TRBD2; CDR3 protein: CSGGLAGGQGTDTQYF; CDR3 DNA: TGCAGCGGGGGACTAGCGGGAGGGCAGGGGACAGATACGCAGTATTTT
clone size: -; V gene: TRBV7-2; J gene: TRBJ2-1; D gene: -; CDR3 protein: CASSLEGGGIYNEQFF; CDR3 DNA: TGTGCCAGCAGCTTAGAGGGGGGGGGGATTTACAATGAGCAGTTCTTC
clone size: -; V gene: TRBV20-1; J gene: TRBJ1-1; D gene: -; CDR3 protein: CSASAPLSTKAFF; CDR3 DNA: TGCAGTGCCTCGGCGCCCCTAAGCACTAAAGCTTTCTTT
clone size: -; V gene: TRBV6-2/TRBV6-3; J gene: TRBJ2-3; D gene: -; CDR3 protein: CASSYSLGGQVNTQYF; CDR3 DNA: TGTGCCAGCAGTTACTCCTTAGGGGGGCAGGTTAATACGCAGTATTTT
clone size: -; V gene: TRBV7-3; J gene: TRBJ2-7; D gene: -; CDR3 protein: CASSTPQGLYEQYF; CDR3 DNA: TGTGCCAGCAGCACCCCGCAGGGGCTGTACGAGCAGTACTTC
clone size: many; V gene: TRBV7-3; J gene: TRBJ2-1; D gene: -; CDR3 protein: CASSPSRGSEQFF; CDR3 DNA: TGTGCCAGCAGCCCAAGCAGGGGCAGTGAGCAGTTCTTC
clone size: few; V gene: TRBV15; J gene: TRBJ2-3; D gene: -; CDR3 protein: CATSSQSGDTQYF; CDR3 DNA: TGTGCCACCAGCAGTCAAAGTGGAGATACGCAGTATTTT
clone size: many; V gene: TRBV20-1; J gene: TRBJ2-5; D gene: TRBD1; CDR3 protein: CSARGWDRGGRTQYF; CDR3 DNA: TGCAGTGCTAGAGGGTGGGACAGAGGTGGGCGGACCCAGTACTTC
clone size: once; V gene: TRBV4-1; J gene: TRBJ2-1; D gene: -; CDR3 protein: CASSQDPPGSSYNEQFF; CDR3 DNA: TGCGCCAGCAGCCAAGATCCGCCCGGGAGCTCCTACAATGAGCAGTTCTTC
clone size: many; V gene: TRBV12-3/TRBV12-4; J gene: TRBJ2-7; D gene: -; CDR3 protein: CASSLDLYNPEQYF; CDR3 DNA: TGTGCCAGCAGTTTAGACCTATATAACCCCGAGCAGTACTTC
clone size: many; V gene: TRBV10-3; J gene: TRBJ2-1; D gene: -; CDR3 protein: CAISESGGNEQFF; CDR3 DNA: TGTGCCATCAGTGAGTCGGGCGGGAATGAGCAGTTCTTC
clone size: many; V gene: TRBV7-2; J gene: TRBJ2-7; D gene: TRBD2; CDR3 protein: CASSLFGLAGSSSYEQYF; CDR3 DNA: TGTGCCAGCAGCTTATTTGGACTAGCGGGATCGAGCTCCTACGAGCAGTACTTC